The 22 T cell receptor beta chains presented below share a single source sample, sequenced in a study of esophageal squamous cell carcinoma under preoperative chemotherapy. Regarding time point: after preoperative PTX-NDP chemotherapy. TCRdb analysed the PCR reads with MiXCR anew, one entry per CDR3 protein. Of some 18,000 distinct CDR3 sequences listed, about 43% were seen once; the top ten hold 25% to 30%. The sample here was taken from a patient given preoperative chemotherapy. These TCRs come from a human donor with esophageal squamous cell carcinoma. The donor label of this sample is uncertain.

The chain joins TRBV12-3 or TRBV12-4 to TRBJ2-1; 7 bases map to TRBD1. The V gene end was trimmed by 5 bases and the J gene end by 10 bases; junction bases not matched to a gene: 11. This CDR3 is built from 14 residues. The CDR3 sequence is CASSPTGPPYEQFF. The CDR3 nucleotides read TGTGCCAGCAGTCCGACAGGGCCACCCTACGAGCAGTTCTTC.

Only one count was recorded for this clonotype. The chain is built from TRBV4-1 and TRBJ2-3; D call uncertain. This CDR3 is 16 amino acids long. V lost 0 bases, J lost 2 bases, and 12 bases lay in between. The V gene's germline CDR1 is MGHRA and CDR2 YSYEKL. CDR3 amino acids: CASSQDWGGVTDTQYF. In DNA form, the CDR3 reads TGCGCCAGCAGCCAAGATTGGGGTGGAGTCACAGATACGCAGTATTTT.

The genes are TRBV7-3 and TRBJ2-2; tentative D call: TRBD1 (6 bases). V was trimmed by 5 bases and J by 5 bases, leaving 9 bases between them. This CDR3 is built from 13 residues. Germline CDR1 and CDR2: SGHTA and FQGTGA. CDR3 loop: CASSPRGTGELFF. The CDR3 bases are TGTGCCAGCAGCCCCAGGGGTACCGGGGAGCTGTTTTTT.

This clonotype was seen a few times. This chain connects TRBV11-3 to TRBJ2-6, with TRBD2 matching over 14 bases. Trimming cost V 4 bases and J 2 bases; bases outside gene matches: 13. Germline-derived CDR1 and CDR2 are SGHNT and YENEEA. The CDR3 spans 21 residues. The CDR3 sequence is CASSSLPGTSGSLAGANVLTF. CDR3 sequence (DNA): TGTGCCAGCAGCTCACTCCCCGGGACTAGCGGGAGCCTCGCTGGGGCCAACGTCCTGACTTTC.

The chain carries TRBV7-2 and TRBJ2-3, with a possible D match to TRBD2 (5 bases). The CDR3 spans 16 residues. V lost 5 bases to trimming and J lost 12 bases, with 27 bases between them. From germline, CDR1 is SGHTA and CDR2 FQGNSA. The CDR3 reads CASSARELGSKDIQYF. DNA of the CDR3: TGTGCCAGCAGCGCACGAGAGCTGGGGAGCAAAGATATTCAGTATTTT.

CDR3 sequence (DNA): TGTGCCAGCAGCCCCAGCGGGTTGGCCGTCCTGACTTTC. This encodes CASSPSGLAVLTF. The J gene is TRBJ2-6, the V gene TRBV7-9; the D gene is possibly TRBD2 (6 bases). The CDR3 extends over 13 amino acids. The germline gives CDR1 SEHNR, CDR2 FQNEAQ (reference sequence). V lost 5 bases and J lost 12, with 14 bases in between.

The gene calls are TRBV7-8 and TRBJ2-4, with 11 bases that match TRBD2. V was clipped by 5 bases and J by 13 bases; unmatched bases: 13. The CDR3 has 15 amino acids. Germline CDR1 and CDR2: SGHVS and FQNEAQ. The CDR3 sequence is CASSPPLAGGDEQYF. The CDR3 DNA sequence: TGTGCCAGCAGCCCCCCCCTAGCGGGAGGCGATGAGCAGTACTTC.

This clonotype has only a few counts. This chain connects TRBV19 to TRBJ2-1, with 10 bases matching TRBD2. From germline, CDR1 is LNHDA and CDR2 SQIVND (reference sequence). V lost 5 bases to trimming and J lost 10 bases; unmatched junction nucleotides: 8. CDR3 length equals 14 residues. The CDR3 reads CASSLAGVSYEQFF. In DNA, the CDR3 is TGTGCCAGTAGTCTAGCGGGAGTATCCTACGAGCAGTTCTTC.

This clonotype was found many times. The chain recombines TRBV7-2 with TRBJ2-1; TRBD2 aligns across 7 bases. The end of the DNA fits TRBJ2-7 better, so the J call may be wrong. From germline, CDR1 is SGHTA and CDR2 FQGNSA. This CDR3 has 17 amino acids. The CDR3: CASSLPTFGGRNNEQYF. The CDR3 bases are TGTGCCAGCAGCTTACCAACTTTCGGGGGGAGGAACAATGAGCAGTACTTC.

The chain carries TRBV6-1 and TRBJ2-5, with TRBD1 matching over 11 bases. Germline V CDR1 and CDR2: MNHNS, SASEGT. There are 15 residues in the CDR3. V trimming: 5 bases; J trimming: 1 base; junction bases outside the gene matches: 3. The CDR3 loop reads CASSMGQGGQETQYF. DNA for the CDR3: TGTGCCAGCAGTATGGGACAGGGGGGCCAAGAGACCCAGTACTTC.

This clonotype was observed at least ten times. The rearrangement uses TRBV6-4 and TRBJ2-1; TRBD1 matches at 8 bases. The J call may be faulty, since TRBJ2-7 better matches the DNA end. Germline CDR1 is MRHNA and CDR2 is SNTAGT. This CDR3 comprises 14 residues. The chain's CDR3 is CASSLQGGTYEQYF. The CDR3 nucleotides are TGTGCCAGCAGTCTACAGGGGGGAACCTACGAGCAGTACTTC.

This clonotype is deemed medium-sized. This chain uses TRBV6-5 with TRBJ1-1; D gene unclear. The V end lost 6 bases, the J end lost 0 bases, and 2 bases lay between the germline ends. The germline CDR1 and CDR2 sequences are MNHEY and SVGAGI. The length of the CDR3 is 11 residues. CDR3 loop: CASRLNTEAFF. The CDR3 region has the DNA TGTGCCAGCAGATTGAACACTGAAGCTTTCTTT.

This chain uses TRBV5-6 with TRBJ2-2; D is possibly TRBD1 (5 bases). Trimming stripped 4 bases from V and 4 bases from J, with 11 bases between. Germline CDR1 is SGHDT and CDR2 is YYEEEE. CDR3 length equals 14 residues. The CDR3 DNA reads TGTGCCAGCAGCGGGGTGGGGCGCACCGGGGAGCTGTTTTTT. It is translated as CASSGVGRTGELFF.

This clonotype appeared a few times. The rearrangement joins TRBV12-3 or TRBV12-4 to TRBJ2-3; TRBD1 matches at 7 bases. CDR3 length: 14 amino acids. V dropped 6 bases and J dropped 2; count of bases not matched to a gene: 5. The chain's CDR3 is CASRVQGHTDTQYF. The CDR3 DNA follows: TGTGCCAGCAGGGTACAGGGGCACACAGATACGCAGTATTTT.

This clonotype appeared a few times. The chain links TRBV18 to TRBJ2-3; tentatively, D is TRBD2 (5 bases). Germline values: CDR1 KGHSH, CDR2 LQKENI. CDR3 length: 13 amino acids. Trimming took off 4 bases at V and 4 bases at J, with 9 bases between the two ends. CDR3 in amino acids: CASSLLVSDTQYF. The CDR3 DNA follows: TGTGCCAGCTCACTACTAGTGTCAGATACGCAGTATTTT. The full variable domain, its missing parts supplied by reference TRBV18 and TRBJ2-3, is NAGVMQNPRHLVRRRGQEARLRCSPMKGHSHVYWYRQLPEEGLKFMVYLQKENIIDESGMPKERFSAEFPKEGPSILRIQQVVRGDSAAYFCASSLLVSDTQYFGPGTRLTVL.

Comments on this clonotype: Germline is not matched at one junction end, which may reflect a read error. The chain is built from TRBV11-2 and TRBJ2-4, with 8 bases lining up with TRBD1. Germline CDR1 is SGHAT and CDR2 is FQNNGV. The CDR3 is made up of 13 amino acids. The CDR3 region is CARGLGATDTQYF. The CDR3 DNA reads as TGCGCCAGGGGGCTGGGCGCCACAGACACTCAGTATTTC.

Of note for this clonotype: A much bigger clone sits one base away, suggesting this may be a read error. CDR3 nucleotides: TGCGCCAGCACCCAGAGGTCCGGGACAGGAGACAATGAGCAGTACTTC. Protein sequence: CASTQRSGTGDNEQYF. V is TRBV10-2 and J is TRBJ2-4; TRBD1 aligns across 8 bases. V was clipped by 7 bases and J by 13 bases; unmatched bases: 21. Germline loops: CDR1 WSHSY, CDR2 SAAADI. The CDR3 loop spans 16 amino acids.

This clonotype was detected a few times. V gene TRBV7-2 combines with J gene TRBJ2-7; 13 bases are a match to TRBD2. The end of the DNA is better explained by TRBJ2-1, so the J call may be wrong. Germline V gene data show CDR1 as SGHTA and CDR2 as FQGNSA. CDR3 length equals 14 residues. CDR3 nucleotide sequence: TGTGCCAGCCGGACTAGCGGGGGCCTCAATGAGCAGTTCTTC. Protein sequence: CASRTSGGLNEQFF.

This clonotype was observed at least ten times. The V call is TRBV7-8, the J call TRBJ2-1, with TRBD2 matching 11 bases. Looked up from germline, CDR1 is SGHVS and CDR2 is FQNEAQ. The CDR3 covers 17 residues. V shed 0 bases, J shed 9 bases, and the junction held 10 bases outside the gene matches. DNA of the CDR3: TGTGCCAGCAGCTTAGCCGGGACTAGCGGTTATAGTGGTGAGCAGTTCTTC. Translating it yields CASSLAGTSGYSGEQFF.

This sequence joins TRBV5-5 and TRBJ2-2; 11 bases line up with TRBD2. Germline assignment: CDR1 SGHKS and CDR2 YYEKEE (reference sequence). Trimming took 0 bases from V and 6 from J; bases not matched to a gene: 7. The CDR3 totals 17 residues. The CDR3 DNA is TGTGCCAGCAGCTTGGGGAAACCGGGACTAGCGGCCGGGGAGCTGTTTTTT. This codes for CASSLGKPGLAAGELFF. Full variable domain (outside the CDR3, taken from reference TRBV5-5 and TRBJ2-2): DAGVTQSPTHLIKTRGQQVTLRCSPISGHKSVSWYQQVLGQGPQFIFQYYEKEERGRGNFPDRFSARQFPNYSSELNVNALLLGDSALYLCASSLGKPGLAAGELFFGEGSRLTVL.

The chain is built from TRBV7-3 and TRBJ2-6, with D tentatively TRBD1 (5 bases). V gave up 2 bases and J gave up 2 bases, with 10 bases separating them. The CDR3 extends over 16 amino acids. The germline CDR1 and CDR2 sequences are SGHTA and FQGTGA. The CDR3 loop is CASSLPLGAGANVLTF. The CDR3 coding sequence is TGTGCCAGCAGCTTACCTCTAGGGGCTGGGGCCAACGTCCTGACTTTC.

This clonotype has a count of ten or more. The V call is TRBV7-2, the J call TRBJ2-5, with D possibly matching TRBD2 (6 bases). Per germline, CDR1 SGHTA and CDR2 FQGNSA. Trimming cost V 1 base and J 5 bases, with 8 bases left between them. This CDR3 spans 13 amino acids. The CDR3 reads CASSLVGRETQYF. In DNA, the CDR3 is TGTGCCAGCAGCTTAGTAGGGAGGGAGACCCAGTACTTC.